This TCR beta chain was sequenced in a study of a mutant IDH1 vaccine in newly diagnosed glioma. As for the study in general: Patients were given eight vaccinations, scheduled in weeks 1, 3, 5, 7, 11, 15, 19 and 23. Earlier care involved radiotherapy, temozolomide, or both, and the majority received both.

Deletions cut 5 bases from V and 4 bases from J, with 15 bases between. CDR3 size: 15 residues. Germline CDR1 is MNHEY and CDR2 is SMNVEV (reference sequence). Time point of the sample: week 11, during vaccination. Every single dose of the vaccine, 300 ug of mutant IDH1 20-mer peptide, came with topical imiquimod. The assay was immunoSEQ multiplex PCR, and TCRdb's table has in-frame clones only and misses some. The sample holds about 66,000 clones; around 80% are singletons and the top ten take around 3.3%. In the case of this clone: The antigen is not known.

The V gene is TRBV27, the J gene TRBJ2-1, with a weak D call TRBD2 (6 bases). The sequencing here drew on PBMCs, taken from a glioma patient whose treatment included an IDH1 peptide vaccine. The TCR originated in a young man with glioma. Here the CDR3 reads CASSLPLAGYNEQFF. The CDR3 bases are TGTGCCAGCAGTCTACCACTCGCGGGATACAATGAGCAGTTCTTC.